The rows below give T cell receptor beta chains drawn from one sample of a study of CD8+ T cells in alopecia areata. The repertoire was sequenced with immunoSEQ multiplex PCR; TCRdb's copy has only in-frame clones and lacks some. The sample consists of roughly 190,000 clones, 60% of them appearing once. The material sequenced was CD4+ T cells sorted from blood, taken at week 4, from a patient treated with tofacitinib. These receptor sequences come from a human donor with alopecia areata. CDR3s include the opening cysteine and the closing phenylalanine or tryptophan. The size entry is marked missing in some rows and otherwise reads once, few, many or a size class.

CDR3 protein: CASRQTPGPTDKHSNQPQHF
clone size: NA
V gene: TRBV2
J gene: TRBJ1-5

CDR3 protein: CSVSGKVGTGELFF
clone size: few
V gene: TRBV29-1
J gene: TRBJ2-2

CDR3 protein: CASSGEGPGANVLTF
clone size: NA
V gene: TRBV2
J gene: TRBJ2-6

CDR3 protein: CASSGRVANEKLFF
clone size: NA
V gene: TRBV2
J gene: TRBJ1-4

CDR3 protein: CAWSGPGSGEQYF
clone size: NA
V gene: TRBV30
J gene: TRBJ2-7

CDR3 protein: CASSQDRSNQPQHF
clone size: NA
V gene: TRBV4-1
J gene: TRBJ1-5

CDR3 protein: CSVRGRSTDTQYF
clone size: NA
V gene: TRBV29-1
J gene: TRBJ2-3

CDR3 protein: CSVNLNSGANVLTF
clone size: NA
V gene: TRBV29-1
J gene: TRBJ2-6

CDR3 protein: CASSRTSGNNEQFF
clone size: NA
V gene: TRBV4-2
J gene: TRBJ2-1

CDR3 protein: CSVDPVDRSGYTF
clone size: once
V gene: TRBV29-1
J gene: TRBJ1-2

CDR3 protein: CSVGDTALNTEAFF
clone size: NA
V gene: TRBV29-1
J gene: TRBJ1-1